These 28 T cell receptor beta chains share one sample of origin, sequenced in a study of OX40 agonist ivuxolimab in advanced cancers. The assay was immunoSEQ multiplex PCR, and TCRdb's table has in-frame clones only and misses some. Of approximately 68,000 clones in the sample, 84% were seen once. Sequencing was performed on CD4+ or CD8+ T cells sorted from blood, taken in a trial of the OX40 agonist ivuxolimab. Receptor source: an adult with an advanced solid tumor such as melanoma, head and neck, liver or kidney cancer.

CDR3 loop: CAGTGALNEKLFF. CDR3 nucleotide sequence: TGTGCCGGTACAGGGGCCCTTAATGAAAAACTGTTTTTT. The chain is built from TRBV30 and TRBJ1-4; TRBD1 matches at 7 bases. Germline loops: CDR1 GTSNPN, CDR2 SVGIG (reference sequence). The CDR3 spans 13 residues. Trimming removed 8 bases from V and 4 bases from J; junction bases left unmatched: 7.

The gene calls are TRBV28 and TRBJ2-5; TRBD1 matches at 8 bases. Germline trimming cut 3 bases from V and 1 base from J; bases unmatched to any gene: 7. CDR3 length: 16 amino acids. Germline CDR1 is MDHEN and CDR2 is SYDVKM. The CDR3 here is CASSLTGTGFQETQYF. Here the CDR3 DNA reads TGTGCCAGCAGTTTGACCGGGACAGGTTTCCAAGAGACCCAGTACTTC.

J is TRBJ2-2 and V is TRBV6-4, with D possibly being TRBD1 (6 bases). Germline lookup yields CDR1 MRHNA and CDR2 SNTAGT. This CDR3 has 14 amino acids. The V and J ends lost 4 bases and 7 bases respectively, with 13 bases between them. The CDR3 loop reads CASSAIQGHGELFF. CDR3 bases: TGTGCCAGCAGTGCTATACAGGGCCACGGGGAGCTGTTTTTT.

The CDR3: CASSQYPTGEEAFF. The CDR3 DNA is TGCGCCAGCAGCCAATACCCGACAGGGGAGGAAGCTTTCTTT. The chain combines TRBV4-1 with TRBJ1-1, with TRBD1 matching 8 bases. V gave up 2 bases and J gave up 8 bases; unmatched junction bases: 7. The germline V gene has CDR1 MGHRA and CDR2 YSYEKL. The CDR3 is 14 residues long.

The chain joins TRBV9 to TRBJ1-1; unclear D gene. V lost 0 bases and J 6 bases, leaving 12 bases between the germline ends. This CDR3 region has 14 residues. Germline V lookup: CDR1 SGDLS, CDR2 YYNGEE. The CDR3 DNA is TGTGCCAGCAGCGTAGAGGCACTTAAGTCTGAAGCTTTCTTT. Translated: CASSVEALKSEAFF.

This clone was detected once. This chain connects TRBV28 to TRBJ1-5; 8 bases agree with TRBD1. Trimming took 4 bases from V and 7 from J; bases not matched to a gene: 9. The CDR3 has 15 residues. The V gene's germline CDR1 is MDHEN and CDR2 SYDVKM. The CDR3 DNA reads TGTGCCAGCAGTTCCGCCGGACAGGGTGGACAGCCCCAGCATTTT. Amino acids: CASSSAGQGGQPQHF.

The sample holds a few counts of this clone. The sample contains more than one DNA sequence encoding this CDR3. The genes are TRBV18 and TRBJ1-1; perhaps TRBD1 as D (6 bases). Germline assignment: CDR1 KGHSH and CDR2 LQKENI. The V gene lost 3 bases and the J gene lost 3 bases, with 8 bases spanning the gap. The CDR3 has 13 residues. The CDR3 loop reads CASSPDSYTEAFF. The CDR3 DNA follows: TGTGCCAGCTCACCGGACAGCTACACTGAAGCTTTCTTT.

The chain is built from TRBV6-5 and TRBJ2-7; D possibly matches TRBD1 or TRBD2 (6 bases each). The V gene's germline CDR1 is MNHEY and CDR2 SVGAGI. This CDR3 contains 15 residues. V lost 6 bases to trimming and J lost 6 bases, with 21 bases between them. In nucleotides, the CDR3 is TGTGCCAGCAGACTCGCCGCCACGGGGGCCGGCGAGCAGTACTTC. Translated: CASRLAATGAGEQYF.

The CDR3 sequence: CASSFLRGNTGELFF. The CDR3 bases are TGTGCCAGCAGTTTTCTCCGGGGGAACACCGGGGAGCTGTTTTTT. The rearrangement joins TRBV28 to TRBJ2-2, with D perhaps matching TRBD2 (5 bases). In germline, CDR1 is MDHEN, CDR2 SYDVKM. The CDR3 totals 15 residues. V shed 3 bases and J shed 1 base, with 9 bases lying between them.

The chain couples TRBV28 to TRBJ1-2, with 8 bases matching TRBD1. This CDR3 region has 14 residues. Germline loops: CDR1 MDHEN, CDR2 SYDVKM. J lost 4 bases, V lost 5 bases, and 6 bases had no gene match. Written as DNA, the CDR3 is TGTGCCAGCAGTGCCGGGACAGGAGGCTATGGCTACACCTTC. As protein: CASSAGTGGYGYTF.

The gene calls are TRBV2 and TRBJ1-1; D remains unclear. Trimming cost V 3 bases and J 7 bases, with 12 bases left between them. The CDR3 has 13 residues. Germline CDR1 reads SNHLY; CDR2 reads FYNNEI. The CDR3 bases are TGTGCCAGCAGTGATACCGGGGTGATTGAAGCTTTCTTT. This gives the protein CASSDTGVIEAFF.

The V and J genes are TRBV6-4 and TRBJ2-5, with TRBD1 matching 9 bases. V was clipped by 6 bases and J by 5 bases; unmatched bases: 4. Germline V gives CDR1 MRHNA, CDR2 SNTAGT. The length of the CDR3 is 13 residues. For the CDR3, the DNA is TGTGCCAGCAGCCGAGACAGGGGGGAGACCCAGTACTTC. Protein: CASSRDRGETQYF.

The chain links TRBV11-3 to TRBJ2-1, with D maybe TRBD2 (7 bases). Germline CDR1 is SGHNT and CDR2 is YENEEA. The CDR3 loop spans 15 amino acids. The ends were cut back, 0 bases at V and 5 bases at J, with 11 bases in the middle. DNA of the CDR3: TGTGCCAGCAGCTTAGATGCGGGGGCGGACAATGAGCAGTTCTTC. This codes for CASSLDAGADNEQFF. The variable domain in full, completed from reference TRBV11-3 and TRBJ2-1, reads EAGVVQSPRYKIIEKKQPVAFWCNPISGHNTLYWYLQNLGQGPELLIRYENEEAVDDSQLPKDRFSAERLKGVDSTLKIQPAELGDSAVYLCASSLDAGADNEQFFGPGTRLTVL.

The chain recombines TRBV10-3 with TRBJ1-3; TRBD1 is a possible D gene (5 bases). The germline V gene has CDR1 ENHRY and CDR2 SYGVKD. The germline V and J ends were trimmed by 8 bases and 0 bases, with 14 bases remaining between them. The CDR3 spans 15 residues. Here the CDR3 reads CAIGRGTISGNTIYF. The DNA for the CDR3 is TGTGCCATCGGAAGGGGTACCATCTCTGGAAACACCATATATTTT.

The chain carries TRBV5-8 and TRBJ1-2; D might be TRBD1 (5 bases). CDR3 length: 16 amino acids. CDR1 and CDR2 (germline): SGHTS, YDEGEE. Trimming stripped 1 base from V and 8 bases from J, with 21 bases between. Here the CDR3 reads CASSLRAPQGSGGYTF. Here the CDR3 DNA reads TGTGCCAGCAGCTTGAGGGCGCCTCAGGGCTCCGGCGGCTACACCTTC. Based on the CDR3 plus reference TRBV5-8 and TRBJ1-2, the full variable domain is EAGVTQSPTHLIKTRGQQATLRCSPISGHTSVYWYQQALGLGLQFLLWYDEGEERNRGNFPPRFSGRQFPNYSSELNVNALELEDSALYLCASSLRAPQGSGGYTFGSGTRLTVV.

This sequence joins TRBV19 and TRBJ2-2; D may be TRBD2 (5 bases). Trimming cost V 3 bases and J 6 bases, with 11 bases left between them. CDR3 size: 14 residues. CDR1 and CDR2 from the germline V gene are LNHDA and SQIVND (reference sequence). The CDR3 DNA sequence: TGTGCCAGTAGTATTAAGAGGGAAGCCGGGGAGCTGTTTTTT. As protein: CASSIKREAGELFF.

This clone was detected only once. The rearrangement uses TRBV15 and TRBJ2-2; a weak D match, TRBD2 (6 bases). CDR1 and CDR2 (germline): LNHNV, YYDKDF (reference sequence). Trimming pared 4 bases from V and 4 bases from J, leaving 16 bases between. The CDR3 spans 16 residues. CDR3 amino acids: CATSISGSGSTGELFF. The DNA for the CDR3 is TGTGCCACCAGCATATCGGGCTCCGGGAGCACCGGGGAGCTGTTTTTT.

This clone was seen only a few times. V gene TRBV6-5 combines with J gene TRBJ2-1; no reliable D call. Trimming removed 0 bases at V and 9 bases at J, with 6 bases between. Germline V gives CDR1 MNHEY, CDR2 SVGAGI. The length of the CDR3 is 12 residues. The CDR3 sequence is CASSYSFGEQFF. DNA for the CDR3: TGTGCCAGCAGTTACTCGTTTGGTGAGCAGTTCTTC.

The chain has TRBV5-5 and TRBJ2-2; 8 positions match TRBD2. The J segment lost 7 bases and the V segment lost 3 bases, leaving 5 bases of the junction unmatched. The CDR3 contains 14 residues. Germline V lookup: CDR1 SGHKS, CDR2 YYEKEE (reference sequence). CDR3 amino acids: CASSSGLVGGELFF. The CDR3 DNA follows: TGTGCCAGCAGCTCGGGACTAGTGGGCGGGGAGCTGTTTTTT.

The chain uses TRBV7-3 and TRBJ2-5; 9 bases agree with TRBD2. The CDR3 contains 15 residues. The germline V gene encodes CDR1 SGHTA and CDR2 FQGTGA. The V and J ends lost 5 bases and 5 bases, in that order; junction bases with no gene match: 9. The CDR3 is CASSPGLARAETQYF. In DNA form, the CDR3 reads TGTGCCAGCAGCCCCGGACTAGCGCGGGCCGAGACCCAGTACTTC.

V is TRBV14 and J is TRBJ2-1; 7 positions match TRBD2. V lost 4 bases to trimming and J lost 7 bases; unmatched junction nucleotides: 10. Per the germline V gene, CDR1 is SGHDN and CDR2 is FVKESK. The CDR3 is 15 amino acids. The CDR3, as DNA: TGTGCCAGCAGCCGCCGGAGCGGGACTGGGAATGAGCAGTTCTTC. As protein: CASSRRSGTGNEQFF.

CDR3 sequence reads: CASSLQGVGELFF. DNA of the CDR3: TGTGCCAGCAGCTTGCAGGGTGTCGGGGAGCTGTTTTTT. The rearrangement links TRBV5-6 to TRBJ2-2, with D perhaps TRBD1 (5 bases). V was trimmed by 1 base and J by 7 bases, leaving 8 bases between them. The V gene's germline CDR1 is SGHDT and CDR2 YYEEEE. This CDR3 has 13 residues.

This clone was detected a few times. The V gene is TRBV6-1, the J gene TRBJ1-3; TRBD1 is a possible D gene (5 bases). The CDR3 covers 15 residues. CDR1 and CDR2 (germline): MNHNS, SASEGT. V was trimmed by 11 bases and J by 4 bases, leaving 21 bases between them. The CDR3 DNA reads TGTGCCGGCCAACGGGGGTCCTCTGAAGGAAACACCATATATTTT. It specifies CAGQRGSSEGNTIYF.

The chain joins TRBV9 to TRBJ2-1; D not resolved. V dropped 0 bases and J dropped 10 bases, with 14 bases sitting between them. The CDR3 is made up of 14 amino acids. Per the germline V gene, CDR1 is SGDLS and CDR2 is YYNGEE. CDR3 residues: CASSVGNGLWEQFF. The CDR3 coding sequence is TGTGCCAGCAGCGTAGGGAACGGGCTTTGGGAGCAGTTCTTC.

V gene TRBV6-5 combines with J gene TRBJ2-3; D unresolved. The germline gives CDR1 MNHEY, CDR2 SVGAGI. V gave up 0 bases and J gave up 4 bases, with 11 bases separating them. This CDR3 comprises 15 residues. CDR3 DNA: TGTGCCAGCAGTTACTCGACTGGCAGGTCAGATACGCAGTATTTT. Translated: CASSYSTGRSDTQYF.

This sequence joins TRBV27 and TRBJ2-3; the match to TRBD2 covers 9 bases. This CDR3 contains 16 residues. The junction had 6 bases not matched to a gene; V was cut back by 5 bases and J by 0 bases. Germline V gene sequence: CDR1 MNHEY, CDR2 SMNVEV (reference sequence). CDR3 loop: CASSPWTSASTDTQYF. In DNA form, the CDR3 reads TGTGCCAGCAGTCCTTGGACTAGCGCCAGCACAGATACGCAGTATTTT.

The chain couples TRBV4-3 to TRBJ2-5; 10 nucleotides agree with TRBD2. Germline loops: CDR1 LGHNA, CDR2 YSLEER. CDR3 length: 18 amino acids. V lost 1 base and J lost 4; bases outside the gene matches: 12. The CDR3 loop is CASSQGSGRTRYGETQYF. The CDR3 DNA sequence: TGCGCCAGCAGCCAAGGTAGCGGGAGGACTAGGTATGGAGAGACCCAGTACTTC.

J is TRBJ1-6 and V is TRBV9; the D is unclear. The germline V gene encodes CDR1 SGDLS and CDR2 YYNGEE. This CDR3 is 15 amino acids long. V was shortened by 0 bases and J by 7 bases, with 11 bases between the two germline ends. The CDR3 nucleotides read TGTGCCAGCAGCGTAGAACACAGTTCAAATTCACCCCTCCACTTT. Protein: CASSVEHSSNSPLHF.